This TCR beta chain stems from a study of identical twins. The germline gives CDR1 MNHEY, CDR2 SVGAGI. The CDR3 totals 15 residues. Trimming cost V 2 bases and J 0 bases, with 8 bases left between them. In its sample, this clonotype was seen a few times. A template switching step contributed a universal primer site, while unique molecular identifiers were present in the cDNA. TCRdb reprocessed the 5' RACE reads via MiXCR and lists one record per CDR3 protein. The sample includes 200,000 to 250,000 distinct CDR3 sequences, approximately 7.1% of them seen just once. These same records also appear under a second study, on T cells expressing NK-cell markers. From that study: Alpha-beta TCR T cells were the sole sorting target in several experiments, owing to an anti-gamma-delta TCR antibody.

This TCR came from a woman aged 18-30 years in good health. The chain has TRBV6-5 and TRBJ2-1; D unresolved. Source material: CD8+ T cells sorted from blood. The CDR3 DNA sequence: TGTGCCAGCAGTTACGTGACGAGCTCCTACAATGAGCAGTTCTTC. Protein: CASSYVTSSYNEQFF.